The entry below describes one T cell receptor beta chain. The antigen is unknown. The data were taken from a study of beta chain features in type 1 diabetes. Study-level points and caveats: Significant though moderate, a shortening of TCRB CDR3s appeared in all four CD4+ subsets of Type 1 diabetes patients.

Trimming stripped 0 bases from V and 0 bases from J, with 8 bases between. Germline assignment: CDR1 SGHTA and CDR2 FQGNSA. The CDR3 sequence is 15 residues long. The authors reverse transcribed all of the isolated RNA, so sequencing captured expressed TCRB transcripts. Sequenced by immunoSEQ multiplex PCR; TCRdb stores in-frame clones only, minus some. Of about 300,000 clones listed, 13% are singletons. This clonotype was obtained from a woman aged 18-35 years with type 1 diabetes. The genes are TRBV7-2 and TRBJ1-1; D is perhaps TRBD1 (6 bases). Material: naive CD4+ T cells from blood. The CDR3 sequence: CASSLAGTLNTEAFF. DNA of the CDR3: TGTGCCAGCAGCTTAGCCGGGACATTGAACACTGAAGCTTTCTTT.